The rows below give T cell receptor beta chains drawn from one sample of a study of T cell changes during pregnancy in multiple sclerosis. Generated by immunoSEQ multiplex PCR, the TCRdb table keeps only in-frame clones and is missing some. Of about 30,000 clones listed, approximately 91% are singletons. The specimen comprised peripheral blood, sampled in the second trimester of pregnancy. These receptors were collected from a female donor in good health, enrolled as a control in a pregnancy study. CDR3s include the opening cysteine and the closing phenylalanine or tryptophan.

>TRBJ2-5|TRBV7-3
CASSSSGTGEETQYF
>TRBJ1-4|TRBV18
CASSPQQGQGNEKLFF
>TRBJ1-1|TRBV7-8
CASSFSRTVSTEAFF
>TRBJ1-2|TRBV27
CASSVSSSYGYTF
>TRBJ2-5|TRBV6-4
CASSRGFPQETQYF
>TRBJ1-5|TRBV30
CAWSTGNGYQPQHF
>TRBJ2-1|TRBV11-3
CASSLRSAGNEQFF
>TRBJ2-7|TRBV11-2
CASSRRGVGDEQYF
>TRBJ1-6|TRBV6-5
CASRPGSSYNSPLHF
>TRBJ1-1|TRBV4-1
CASSQDGFNTEAFF
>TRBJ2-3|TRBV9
CASSPGREDRGADTQYF
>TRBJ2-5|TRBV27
CASSLSGYQETQYF